A selection of T cell receptor beta chains follows, all from one sample in a study of technical replicates of blood from several donors. Here immunoSEQ multiplex PCR was the method, and the copy in TCRdb shows in-frame clones only, minus some. Seen here are 80,000 or so clones, roughly 98% observed once, and the top ten hold approximately 0.14%. The sequencing sample was made of T cells isolated from PBMCs. These receptors all stem from a human donor in good health. CDR3s include the opening cysteine and the closing phenylalanine or tryptophan. D genes are given only for firm matches. The listing skips clone size in some rows; elsewhere it reads once, few, many or a size class.

j_gene: TRBJ2-1
abundance: .
v_gene: TRBV28
d_gene: TRBD2
CDR3aa: CASSLWSSGAYNEQFF
CDR3nt: TGTGCCAGCAGTTTATGGTCTAGCGGAGCCTACAATGAGCAGTTCTTC

j_gene: TRBJ1-5
abundance: once
v_gene: TRBV6-1
d_gene: .
CDR3aa: CASSEPGRVGGPQHF
CDR3nt: TGTGCCAGCAGTGAACCGGGGCGGGTCGGGGGGCCCCAGCATTTT

j_gene: TRBJ2-2
abundance: once
v_gene: TRBV7-6
d_gene: .
CDR3aa: CASSLGSQAGELFF
CDR3nt: TGTGCCAGCAGCTTAGGGTCGCAGGCCGGGGAGCTGTTTTTT

j_gene: TRBJ2-5
abundance: .
v_gene: TRBV5-4
d_gene: TRBD2
CDR3aa: CASSLGTSGQETQYF
CDR3nt: TGTGCCAGCAGCTTGGGGACTAGCGGCCAAGAGACCCAGTACTTC

j_gene: TRBJ1-2
abundance: once
v_gene: TRBV5-6
d_gene: .
CDR3aa: CASSLSLGGYTF
CDR3nt: TGTGCCAGCAGCTTGAGCCTCGGTGGCTACACCTTC

j_gene: TRBJ2-7
abundance: .
v_gene: TRBV27
d_gene: .
CDR3aa: CASRTGKTVDEQYF
CDR3nt: TGTGCCAGCAGAACAGGGAAGACTGTTGACGAGCAGTACTTC

j_gene: TRBJ2-1
abundance: .
v_gene: TRBV7-8
d_gene: TRBD1
CDR3aa: CASSLGQGGLNEQFF
CDR3nt: TGTGCCAGCAGCCTAGGACAGGGGGGCCTCAATGAGCAGTTCTTC

j_gene: TRBJ2-3
abundance: once
v_gene: TRBV29-1
d_gene: .
CDR3aa: CSVPGGTDTQYF
CDR3nt: TGCAGCGTTCCCGGGGGCACAGATACGCAGTATTTT

j_gene: TRBJ1-4
abundance: once
v_gene: TRBV10-3
d_gene: TRBD1
CDR3aa: CATGQATNEKLFF
CDR3nt: TGTGCCACCGGACAGGCAACTAATGAAAAACTGTTTTTT

j_gene: TRBJ1-4
abundance: .
v_gene: TRBV5-5
d_gene: .
CDR3aa: CASSFGVLGEKLFF
CDR3nt: TGTGCCAGCAGCTTCGGGGTTCTAGGTGAAAAACTGTTTTTT

j_gene: TRBJ1-5
abundance: .
v_gene: TRBV19
d_gene: .
CDR3aa: CASSIVEAYSNQPQHF
CDR3nt: TGTGCCAGTAGTATAGTAGAGGCTTATAGCAATCAGCCCCAGCATTTT

j_gene: TRBJ2-3
abundance: .
v_gene: TRBV5-1
d_gene: TRBD2
CDR3aa: CASSLAGGFTDTQYF
CDR3nt: TGCGCCAGCAGCTTGGCGGGAGGTTTCACAGATACGCAGTATTTT

j_gene: TRBJ2-7
abundance: .
v_gene: TRBV13
d_gene: TRBD1
CDR3aa: CASSLGGQGDEQYF
CDR3nt: TGTGCCAGCAGCTTAGGGGGACAGGGCGACGAGCAGTACTTC

j_gene: TRBJ2-5
abundance: .
v_gene: TRBV10-3
d_gene: .
CDR3aa: CAISETGAQETQYF
CDR3nt: TGTGCCATCAGTGAAACAGGAGCCCAAGAGACCCAGTACTTC

j_gene: TRBJ2-1
abundance: .
v_gene: TRBV10-1
d_gene: .
CDR3aa: CASSPTELARTYNEQFF
CDR3nt: TGCGCCAGCAGCCCCACCGAGCTGGCTAGGACCTACAATGAGCAGTTCTTC

j_gene: TRBJ2-2
abundance: .
v_gene: TRBV5-4
d_gene: .
CDR3aa: CASSQVGELFF
CDR3nt: TGTGCCAGCAGCCAGGTCGGGGAGCTGTTTTTT

j_gene: TRBJ1-5
abundance: .
v_gene: TRBV18
d_gene: .
CDR3aa: CASSPTRDQPQHF
CDR3nt: TGTGCCAGCTCACCAACTAGGGATCAGCCCCAGCATTTT

j_gene: TRBJ1-1
abundance: .
v_gene: TRBV7-2
d_gene: .
CDR3aa: CASSLAVSGSTEAFF
CDR3nt: TGTGCCAGCAGCTTAGCGGTGTCAGGGTCTACTGAAGCTTTCTTT

j_gene: TRBJ2-7
abundance: .
v_gene: TRBV7-9
d_gene: TRBD2
CDR3aa: CASTKDSGGFNEQYF
CDR3nt: TGTGCCAGCACTAAAGATAGCGGGGGGTTCAACGAGCAGTACTTC

j_gene: TRBJ2-7
abundance: .
v_gene: TRBV27
d_gene: TRBD1
CDR3aa: CASRLRDRGTSSYEQYF
CDR3nt: TGTGCCAGTAGGCTAAGGGACAGGGGGACCTCCTCCTACGAGCAGTACTTC

j_gene: TRBJ2-4
abundance: .
v_gene: TRBV4-1
d_gene: .
CDR3aa: CASSQRGAPGNIQYF
CDR3nt: TGCGCCAGCAGCCAACGGGGGGCGCCCGGAAACATTCAGTACTTC

j_gene: TRBJ2-7
abundance: few
v_gene: TRBV28
d_gene: .
CDR3aa: CAVLSSEVMDEQYF
CDR3nt: TGTGCGGTCCTCTCCAGCGAAGTCATGGACGAGCAGTACTTC

j_gene: TRBJ2-7
abundance: .
v_gene: TRBV29-1
d_gene: .
CDR3aa: CSFRTLNEQYF
CDR3nt: TGCAGCTTTAGGACTCTTAACGAGCAGTACTTC

j_gene: TRBJ2-1
abundance: .
v_gene: TRBV10-1
d_gene: TRBD1
CDR3aa: CASSGSQGLEQFF
CDR3nt: TGCGCCAGCAGTGGCTCACAGGGGCTTGAGCAGTTCTTC

j_gene: TRBJ1-1
abundance: .
v_gene: TRBV7-3
d_gene: .
CDR3aa: CASSSDSNTEAFF
CDR3nt: TGTGCCAGCAGCTCGGACAGCAACACTGAAGCTTTCTTT